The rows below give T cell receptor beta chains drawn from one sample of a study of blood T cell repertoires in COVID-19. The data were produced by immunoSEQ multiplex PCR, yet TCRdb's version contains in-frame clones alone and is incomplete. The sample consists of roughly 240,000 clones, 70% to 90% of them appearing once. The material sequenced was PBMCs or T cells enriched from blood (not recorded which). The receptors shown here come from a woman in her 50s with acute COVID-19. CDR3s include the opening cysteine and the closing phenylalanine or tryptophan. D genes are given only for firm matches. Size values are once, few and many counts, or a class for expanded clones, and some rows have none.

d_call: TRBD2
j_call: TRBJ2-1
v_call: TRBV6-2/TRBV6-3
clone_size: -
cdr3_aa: CASSYYRPSGGESSYNEQFF
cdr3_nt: TGTGCCAGCAGTTACTACCGTCCTAGCGGGGGGGAGAGCTCCTACAATGAGCAGTTCTTC

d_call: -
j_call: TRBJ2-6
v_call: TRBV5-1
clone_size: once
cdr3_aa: CASSFDRFSGANVLTF
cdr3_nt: TGCGCCAGCAGCTTTGACAGGTTCTCTGGGGCCAACGTCCTGACTTTC

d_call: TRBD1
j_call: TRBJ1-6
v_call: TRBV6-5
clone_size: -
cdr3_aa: CASSRGDRAYSPLHF
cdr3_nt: TGTGCCAGCAGTCGGGGGGACAGGGCCTATTCACCCCTCCACTTT

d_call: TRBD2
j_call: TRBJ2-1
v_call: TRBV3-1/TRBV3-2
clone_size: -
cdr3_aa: CASSQASGGVEEQFF
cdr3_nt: TGTGCCAGCAGCCAAGCTAGCGGGGGGGTCGAGGAGCAGTTCTTC

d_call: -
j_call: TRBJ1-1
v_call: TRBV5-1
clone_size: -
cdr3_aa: CASSGAQGTEAFF
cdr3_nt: TGCGCCAGCAGTGGGGCGCAGGGCACTGAAGCTTTCTTT

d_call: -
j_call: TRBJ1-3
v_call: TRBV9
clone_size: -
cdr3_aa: CASSLRDNAGNTIYF
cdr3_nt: TGTGCCAGCAGCCTCCGGGACAACGCTGGAAACACCATATATTTT

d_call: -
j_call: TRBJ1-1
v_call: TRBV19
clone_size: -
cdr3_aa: CASSTQGKVNTEAFF
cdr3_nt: TGTGCCAGTAGTACCCAGGGTAAAGTGAACACTGAAGCTTTCTTT

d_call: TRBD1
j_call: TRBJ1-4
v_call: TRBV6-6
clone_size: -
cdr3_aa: CASSGTGLEKLFF
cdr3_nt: TGTGCCAGCAGTGGGACAGGCCTTGAAAAACTGTTTTTT

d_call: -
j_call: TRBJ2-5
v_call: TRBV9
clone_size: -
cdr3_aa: CASSGVGQQETQYF
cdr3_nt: TGTGCCAGCAGCGGGGTTGGGCAGCAAGAGACCCAGTACTTC

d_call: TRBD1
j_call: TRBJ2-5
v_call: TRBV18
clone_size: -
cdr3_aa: CASSGRDRGEETQYF
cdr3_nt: TGTGCCAGCTCAGGTAGGGACAGGGGCGAAGAGACCCAGTACTTC

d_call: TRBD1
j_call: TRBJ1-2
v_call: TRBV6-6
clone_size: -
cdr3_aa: CASRRTGTETHGYTF
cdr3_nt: TGTGCCAGCAGACGTACCGGGACAGAGACCCATGGCTACACCTTC

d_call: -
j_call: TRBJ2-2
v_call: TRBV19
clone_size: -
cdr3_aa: CAISTTANTGELFF
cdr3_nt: TGTGCCATCTCGACGACTGCGAACACCGGGGAGCTGTTTTTT

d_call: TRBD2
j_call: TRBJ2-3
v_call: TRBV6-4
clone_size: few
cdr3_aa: CASSDGPSGGDTQYF
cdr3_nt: TGTGCCAGCAGTGACGGGCCTAGCGGGGGAGATACGCAGTATTTT

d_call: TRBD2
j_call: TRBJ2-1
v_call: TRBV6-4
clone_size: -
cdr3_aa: CASSEASGVQFF
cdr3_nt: TGTGCCAGCAGTGAGGCTAGCGGGGTGCAGTTCTTC

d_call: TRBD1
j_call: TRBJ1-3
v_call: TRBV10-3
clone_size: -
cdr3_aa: CAISTGTGLSGNTIYF
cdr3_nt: TGTGCCATCAGCACCGGGACAGGGCTCTCTGGAAACACCATATATTTT

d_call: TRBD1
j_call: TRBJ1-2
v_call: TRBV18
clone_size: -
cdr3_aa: CASSPDRVNYGYTF
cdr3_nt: TGTGCCAGCTCACCGGACAGGGTGAACTATGGCTACACCTTC

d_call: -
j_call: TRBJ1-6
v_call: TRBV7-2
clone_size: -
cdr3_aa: CASSPTERQANSPLHF
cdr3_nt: TGTGCCAGCAGCCCCACCGAGAGACAGGCGAATTCACCCCTCCACTTT

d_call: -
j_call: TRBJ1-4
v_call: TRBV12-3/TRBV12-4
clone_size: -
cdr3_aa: CASSPRGGEKLFF
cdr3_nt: TGTGCCAGCAGCCCCAGGGGAGGGGAAAAACTGTTTTTT

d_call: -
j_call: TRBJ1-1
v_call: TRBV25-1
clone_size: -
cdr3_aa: CASSEYSQNTEAFF
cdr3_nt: TGTGCCAGCAGTGAATATTCACAGAACACTGAAGCTTTCTTT

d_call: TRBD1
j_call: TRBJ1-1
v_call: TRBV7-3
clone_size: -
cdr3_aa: CASSSTPRQGGRQAFF
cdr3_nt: TGTGCCAGCAGCTCGACCCCTAGACAGGGTGGGAGGCAAGCTTTCTTT

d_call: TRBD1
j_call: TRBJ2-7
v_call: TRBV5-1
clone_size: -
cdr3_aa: CASSLGPGQGFEQYF
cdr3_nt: TGCGCCAGCAGCTTGGGACCGGGACAGGGGTTCGAGCAGTACTTC

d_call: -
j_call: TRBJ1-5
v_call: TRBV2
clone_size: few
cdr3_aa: CASSWAGSNQPQHF
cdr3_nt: TGTGCCAGCAGTTGGGCAGGAAGCAATCAGCCCCAGCATTTT

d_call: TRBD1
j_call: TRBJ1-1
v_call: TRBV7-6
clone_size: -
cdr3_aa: CASSTGQGPNTEAFF
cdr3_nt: TGTGCCAGCAGCACAGGACAGGGGCCGAACACTGAAGCTTTCTTT

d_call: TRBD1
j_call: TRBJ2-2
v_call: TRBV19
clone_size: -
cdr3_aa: CASSWGQGRTGELFF
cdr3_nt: TGTGCCAGTAGTTGGGGACAGGGTCGCACCGGGGAGCTGTTTTTT

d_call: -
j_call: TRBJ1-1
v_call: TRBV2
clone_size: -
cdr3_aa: CASSGGVGMNTEAFF
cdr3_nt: TGTGCCAGCAGTGGGGGGGTCGGAATGAACACTGAAGCTTTCTTT

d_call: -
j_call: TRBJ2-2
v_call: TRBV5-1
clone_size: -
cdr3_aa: CASSVTANTGELFF
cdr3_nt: TGCGCCAGCAGCGTAACAGCGAACACCGGGGAGCTGTTTTTT

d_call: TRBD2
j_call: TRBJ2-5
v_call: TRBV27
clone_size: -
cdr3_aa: CASSPGTSGGVLVETQYF
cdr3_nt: TGTGCCAGCAGTCCCGGGACTAGCGGGGGCGTTTTGGTAGAGACCCAGTACTTC

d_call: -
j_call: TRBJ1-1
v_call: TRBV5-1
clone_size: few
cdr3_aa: CASSLGLPNTEAFF
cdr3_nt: TGCGCCAGCAGCTTGGGACTCCCGAACACTGAAGCTTTCTTT

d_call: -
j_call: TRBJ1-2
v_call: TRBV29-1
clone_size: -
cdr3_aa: CSADAGPGYTF
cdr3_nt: TGCAGCGCCGATGCCGGTCCGGGCTACACCTTC

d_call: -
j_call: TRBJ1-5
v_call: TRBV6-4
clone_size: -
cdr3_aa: CASSQQGGGIQPQHF
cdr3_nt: TGTGCCAGCAGTCAACAGGGCGGGGGAATCCAGCCCCAGCATTTT

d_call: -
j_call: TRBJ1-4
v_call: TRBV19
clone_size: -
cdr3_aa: CASSTDRDSGEKLFF
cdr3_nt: TGTGCCAGTAGTACAGACCGGGACTCAGGTGAAAAACTGTTTTTT

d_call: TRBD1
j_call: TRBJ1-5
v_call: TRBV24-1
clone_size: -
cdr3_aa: CATWTGTGHYSNQPQHF
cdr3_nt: TGTGCCACCTGGACCGGGACAGGGCATTATAGCAATCAGCCCCAGCATTTT

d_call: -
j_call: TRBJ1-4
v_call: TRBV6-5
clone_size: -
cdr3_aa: CASTEGTPNEKLFF
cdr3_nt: TGTGCCAGCACCGAAGGGACACCTAATGAAAAACTGTTTTTT

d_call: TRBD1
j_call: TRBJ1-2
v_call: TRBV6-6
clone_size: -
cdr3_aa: CASRSGQGYHGYTF
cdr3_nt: TGTGCCAGCAGATCGGGACAGGGGTATCATGGCTACACCTTC

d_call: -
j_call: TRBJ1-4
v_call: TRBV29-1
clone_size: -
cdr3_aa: CSVEGGTNEKLFF
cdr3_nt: TGCAGCGTTGAAGGGGGCACTAATGAAAAACTGTTTTTT

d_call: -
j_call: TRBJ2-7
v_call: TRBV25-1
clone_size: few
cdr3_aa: CASSGQDGLSYEQYF
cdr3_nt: TGTGCCAGCAGTGGACAGGACGGGCTCTCCTACGAGCAGTACTTC

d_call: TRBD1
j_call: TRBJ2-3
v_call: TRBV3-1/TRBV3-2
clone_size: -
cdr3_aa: CASSQGQGSDTQYF
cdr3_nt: TGTGCCAGCAGCCAGGGACAGGGGTCCGATACGCAGTATTTT

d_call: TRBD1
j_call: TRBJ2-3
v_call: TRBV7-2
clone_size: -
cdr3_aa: CASQRTGGGGNSQYF
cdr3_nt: TGTGCCAGCCAACGAACAGGGGGCGGGGGCAACTCGCAGTATTTT